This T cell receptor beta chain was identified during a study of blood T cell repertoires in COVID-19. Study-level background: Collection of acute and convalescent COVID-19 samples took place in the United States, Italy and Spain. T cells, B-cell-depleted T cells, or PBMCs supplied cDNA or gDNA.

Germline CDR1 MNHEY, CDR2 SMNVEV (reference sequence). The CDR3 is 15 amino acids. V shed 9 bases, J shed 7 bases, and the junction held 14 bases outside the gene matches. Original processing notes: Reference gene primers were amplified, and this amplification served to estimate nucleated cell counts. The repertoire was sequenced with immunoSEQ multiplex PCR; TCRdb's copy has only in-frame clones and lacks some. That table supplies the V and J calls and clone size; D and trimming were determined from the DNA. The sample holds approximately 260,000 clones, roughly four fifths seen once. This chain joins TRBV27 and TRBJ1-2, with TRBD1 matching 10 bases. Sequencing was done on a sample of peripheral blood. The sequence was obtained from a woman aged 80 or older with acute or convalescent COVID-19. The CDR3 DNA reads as TGTGCCAGTAAGACAGGGGGCGTTTTTACGTCTGGCTACACCTTC. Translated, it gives CASKTGGVFTSGYTF.